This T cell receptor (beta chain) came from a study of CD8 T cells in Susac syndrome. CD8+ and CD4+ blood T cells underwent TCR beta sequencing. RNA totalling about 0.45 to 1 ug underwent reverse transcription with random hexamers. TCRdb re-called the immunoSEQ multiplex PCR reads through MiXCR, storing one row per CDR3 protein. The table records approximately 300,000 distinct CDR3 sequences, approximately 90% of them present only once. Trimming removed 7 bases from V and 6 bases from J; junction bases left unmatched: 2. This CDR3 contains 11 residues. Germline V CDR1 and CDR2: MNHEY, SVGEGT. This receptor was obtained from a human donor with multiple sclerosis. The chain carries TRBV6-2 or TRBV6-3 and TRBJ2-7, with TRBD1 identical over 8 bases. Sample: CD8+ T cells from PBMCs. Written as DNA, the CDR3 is TGTGCCAGCAATGACAGGGGCGAGCAGTACTTC. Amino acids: CASNDRGEQYF.